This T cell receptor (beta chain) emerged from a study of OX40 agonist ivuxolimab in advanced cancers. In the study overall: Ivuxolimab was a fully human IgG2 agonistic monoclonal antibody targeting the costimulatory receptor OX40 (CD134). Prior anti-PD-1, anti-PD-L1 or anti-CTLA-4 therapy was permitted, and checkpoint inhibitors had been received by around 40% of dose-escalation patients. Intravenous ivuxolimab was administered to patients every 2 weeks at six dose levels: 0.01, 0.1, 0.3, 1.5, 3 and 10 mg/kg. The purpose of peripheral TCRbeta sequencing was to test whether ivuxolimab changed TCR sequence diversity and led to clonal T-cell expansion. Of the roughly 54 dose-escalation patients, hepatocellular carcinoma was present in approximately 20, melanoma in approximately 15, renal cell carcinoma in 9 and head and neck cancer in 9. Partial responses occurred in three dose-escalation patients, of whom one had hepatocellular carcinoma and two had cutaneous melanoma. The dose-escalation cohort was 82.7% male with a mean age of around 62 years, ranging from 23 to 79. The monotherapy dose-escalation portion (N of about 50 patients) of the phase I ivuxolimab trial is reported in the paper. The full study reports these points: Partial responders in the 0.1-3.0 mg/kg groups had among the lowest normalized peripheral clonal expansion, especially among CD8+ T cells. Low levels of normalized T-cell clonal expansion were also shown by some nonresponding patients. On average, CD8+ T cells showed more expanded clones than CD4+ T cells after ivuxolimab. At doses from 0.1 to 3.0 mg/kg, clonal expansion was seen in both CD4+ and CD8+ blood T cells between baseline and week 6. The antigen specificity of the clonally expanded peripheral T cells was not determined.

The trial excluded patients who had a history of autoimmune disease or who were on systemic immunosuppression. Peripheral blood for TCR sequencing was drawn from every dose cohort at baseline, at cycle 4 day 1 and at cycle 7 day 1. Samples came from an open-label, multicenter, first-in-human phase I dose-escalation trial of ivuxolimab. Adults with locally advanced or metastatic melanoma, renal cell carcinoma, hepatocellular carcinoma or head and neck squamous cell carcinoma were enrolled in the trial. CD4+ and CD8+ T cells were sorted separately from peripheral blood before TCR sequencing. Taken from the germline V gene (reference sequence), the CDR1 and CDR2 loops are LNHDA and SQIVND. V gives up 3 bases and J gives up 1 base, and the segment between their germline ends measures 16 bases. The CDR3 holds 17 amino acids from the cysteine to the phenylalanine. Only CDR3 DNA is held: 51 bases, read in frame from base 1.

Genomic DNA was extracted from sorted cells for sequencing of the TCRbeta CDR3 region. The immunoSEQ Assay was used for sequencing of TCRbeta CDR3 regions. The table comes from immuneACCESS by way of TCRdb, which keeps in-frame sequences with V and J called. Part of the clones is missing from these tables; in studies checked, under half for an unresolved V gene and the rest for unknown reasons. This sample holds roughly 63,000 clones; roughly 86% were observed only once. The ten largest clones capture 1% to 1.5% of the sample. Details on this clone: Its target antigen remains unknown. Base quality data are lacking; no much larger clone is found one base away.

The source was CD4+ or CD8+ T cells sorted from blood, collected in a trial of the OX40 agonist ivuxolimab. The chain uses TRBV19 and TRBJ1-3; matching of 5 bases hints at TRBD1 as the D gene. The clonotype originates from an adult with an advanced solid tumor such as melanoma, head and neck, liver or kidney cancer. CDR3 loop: CASSIPGHARSGNTIYF. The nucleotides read TGTGCCAGTAGTATCCCCGGACACGCAAGATCTGGAAACACCATATATTTT.